What follows are 8 T cell receptor beta chains derived from one specimen sequenced in a study of blood T cell repertoires in COVID-19. The assay was immunoSEQ multiplex PCR, and TCRdb's table has in-frame clones only and misses some. The sample yields 400,000 to 500,000 clones, about nine tenths seen once. The sample comprised peripheral blood. The receptors here all came from a woman aged 30 to 39 with active or convalescent COVID-19.

This clone showed up just a few times. The chain couples TRBV14 to TRBJ1-6; no definite D call. The CDR3 is made up of 14 amino acids. Trimming removed 3 bases from V and 1 base from J, with 4 bases in between. Germline assignment: CDR1 SGHDN and CDR2 FVKESK. The CDR3 nucleotides read TGTGCCAGCAGCCAGTTATCCTATAATTCACCCCTCCACTTT. Protein: CASSQLSYNSPLHF.

The sample holds one count of this clone. The V call is TRBV6-2 or TRBV6-3, the J call TRBJ2-1; 8 bases are shared with TRBD2. The germline CDR1 and CDR2 sequences are MNHEY and SVGEGT. CDR3 size: 13 residues. The J segment lost 10 bases and the V segment lost 4 bases, leaving 6 bases of the junction unmatched. CDR3 sequence reads: CASSLGLAGEQFF. Written as DNA, the CDR3 is TGTGCCAGCAGTTTAGGACTAGCTGGAGAGCAGTTCTTC.

The chain employs TRBV11-2 and TRBJ2-7; D is possibly TRBD1 (5 bases). V lost 1 base to trimming and J lost 7 bases, with 14 bases between them. In germline, CDR1 is SGHAT, CDR2 FQNNGV. The CDR3 is 14 residues long. The CDR3: CASSLGAGREEQYF. The CDR3 DNA is TGTGCCAGCAGCTTAGGGGCAGGGCGTGAGGAGCAGTACTTC.

V and J are TRBV24-1 and TRBJ1-5, with a possible D match to TRBD1 (5 bases). V was clipped by 5 bases and J by 3 bases, with 10 bases between them. The CDR3 sequence is 14 residues long. From germline, CDR1 is KGHDR and CDR2 SFDVKD. The CDR3 nucleotides are TGTGCCACCAGTGCCAGGGTTTACAATCAGCCCCAGCATTTT. Translating gives CATSARVYNQPQHF.

This clone turned up a few times. The chain joins TRBV5-5 to TRBJ1-6; D unresolved. This CDR3 region has 15 residues. Germline V gene sequence: CDR1 SGHKS, CDR2 YYEKEE (reference sequence). Trimming took 0 bases from V and 5 from J, leaving 9 bases between them. The chain's CDR3 is CASSLVPGDNSPLHF. The DNA for the CDR3 is TGTGCCAGCAGCTTGGTACCCGGGGATAATTCACCCCTCCACTTT. The full variable domain, its missing parts supplied by reference TRBV5-5 and TRBJ1-6, is DAGVTQSPTHLIKTRGQQVTLRCSPISGHKSVSWYQQVLGQGPQFIFQYYEKEERGRGNFPDRFSARQFPNYSSELNVNALLLGDSALYLCASSLVPGDNSPLHFGNGTRLTVT.

For the CDR3, the DNA is TGTGCCTGGAGAGAAGAGAGCTCCTATAATTCACCCCTCCACTTT. Translated: CAWREESSYNSPLHF. The chain joins TRBV30 to TRBJ1-6; D call uncertain. CDR3 length: 15 amino acids. Between the trimmed V and J ends, which lost 3 bases and 0 bases, there was a span of 9 bases. Germline V gene data show CDR1 as GTSNPN and CDR2 as SVGIG (reference sequence).

CDR3 protein: CASSSGPGGTDTQYF. The CDR3 DNA sequence: TGTGCCAGCAGCTCAGGGCCGGGAGGAACAGATACGCAGTATTTT. J is TRBJ2-3 and V is TRBV13; 7 positions match TRBD2. The CDR3 has 15 residues. Trimming cost V 4 bases and J 3 bases; bases outside gene matches: 7. The germline V gene encodes CDR1 PRHDT and CDR2 FYEKMQ (reference sequence).

The chain recombines TRBV13 with TRBJ2-7; D possibly corresponds to TRBD1 (5 bases). Trimming pared 2 bases from V and 7 bases from J, leaving 21 bases between. Per the germline V gene, CDR1 is PRHDT and CDR2 is FYEKMQ (reference sequence). The CDR3 spans 16 residues. CDR3 nucleotide sequence: TGTGCCAGCAGCTTAACGGTTGGCAGGGCGCGCTGGGAGCAGTACTTC. Translating gives CASSLTVGRARWEQYF.